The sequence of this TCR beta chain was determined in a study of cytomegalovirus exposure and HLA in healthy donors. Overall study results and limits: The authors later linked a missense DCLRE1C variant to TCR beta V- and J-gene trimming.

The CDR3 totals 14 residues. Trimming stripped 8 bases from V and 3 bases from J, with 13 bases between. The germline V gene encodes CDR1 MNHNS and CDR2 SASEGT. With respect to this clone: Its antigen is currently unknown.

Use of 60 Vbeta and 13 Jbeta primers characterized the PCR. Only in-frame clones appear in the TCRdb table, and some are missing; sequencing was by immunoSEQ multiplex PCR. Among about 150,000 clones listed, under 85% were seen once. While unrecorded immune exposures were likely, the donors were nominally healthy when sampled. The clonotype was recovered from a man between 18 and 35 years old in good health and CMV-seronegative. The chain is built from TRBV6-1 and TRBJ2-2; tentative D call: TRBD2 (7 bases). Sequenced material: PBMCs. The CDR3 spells CASVAGAYTGELFF. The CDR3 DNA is TGTGCCAGCGTGGCGGGGGCCTACACCGGGGAGCTGTTTTTT.